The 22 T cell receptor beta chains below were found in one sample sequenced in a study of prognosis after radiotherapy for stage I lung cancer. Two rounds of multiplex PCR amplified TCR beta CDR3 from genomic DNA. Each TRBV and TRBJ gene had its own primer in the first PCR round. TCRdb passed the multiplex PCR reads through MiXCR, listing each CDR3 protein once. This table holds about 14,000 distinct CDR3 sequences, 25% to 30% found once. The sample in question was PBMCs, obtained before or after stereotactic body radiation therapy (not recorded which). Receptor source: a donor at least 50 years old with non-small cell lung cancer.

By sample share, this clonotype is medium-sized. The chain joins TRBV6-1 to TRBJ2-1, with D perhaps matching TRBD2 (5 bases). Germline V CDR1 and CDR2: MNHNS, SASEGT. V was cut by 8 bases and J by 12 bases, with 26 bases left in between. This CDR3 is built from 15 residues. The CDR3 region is CASLEVGGGGSVQFF. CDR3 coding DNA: TGTGCCAGCCTAGAGGTCGGTGGAGGTGGAAGCGTGCAGTTCTTC.

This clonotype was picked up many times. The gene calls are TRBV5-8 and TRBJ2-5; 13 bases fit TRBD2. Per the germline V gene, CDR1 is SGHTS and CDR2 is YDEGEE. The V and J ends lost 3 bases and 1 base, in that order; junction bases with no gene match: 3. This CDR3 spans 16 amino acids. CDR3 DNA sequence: TGTGCCAGCAGCTCGTGGACTAGCGGGGGCCAAGAGACCCAGTACTTC. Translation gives CASSSWTSGGQETQYF. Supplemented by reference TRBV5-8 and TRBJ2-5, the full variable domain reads EAGVTQSPTHLIKTRGQQATLRCSPISGHTSVYWYQQALGLGLQFLLWYDEGEERNRGNFPPRFSGRQFPNYSSELNVNALELEDSALYLCASSSWTSGGQETQYFGPGTRLLVL.

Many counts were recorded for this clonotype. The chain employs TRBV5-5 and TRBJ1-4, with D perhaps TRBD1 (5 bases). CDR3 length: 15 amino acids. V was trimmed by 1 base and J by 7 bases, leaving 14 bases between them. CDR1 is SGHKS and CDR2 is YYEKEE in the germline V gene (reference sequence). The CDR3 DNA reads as TGTGCCAGCAGCTTGCATGGGACGTCGTCTGAAAAACTGTTTTTT. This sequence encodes CASSLHGTSSEKLFF.

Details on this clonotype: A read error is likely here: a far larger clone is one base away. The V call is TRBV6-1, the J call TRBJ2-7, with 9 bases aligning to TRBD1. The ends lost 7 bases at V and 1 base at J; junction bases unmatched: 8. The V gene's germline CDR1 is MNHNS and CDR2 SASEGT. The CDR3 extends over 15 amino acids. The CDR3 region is CASISPGQGSYEQYF. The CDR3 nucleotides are TGTGCCAGCATTTCACCGGGACAGGGTTCCTACGAGCAGTACTTC.

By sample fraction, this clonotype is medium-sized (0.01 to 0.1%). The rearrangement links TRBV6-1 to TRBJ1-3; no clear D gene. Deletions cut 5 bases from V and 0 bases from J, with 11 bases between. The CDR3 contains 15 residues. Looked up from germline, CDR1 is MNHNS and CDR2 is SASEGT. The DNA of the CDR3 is TGTGCCAGCAGTTACGGTGCCAGCTCTGGAAACACCATATATTTT. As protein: CASSYGASSGNTIYF.

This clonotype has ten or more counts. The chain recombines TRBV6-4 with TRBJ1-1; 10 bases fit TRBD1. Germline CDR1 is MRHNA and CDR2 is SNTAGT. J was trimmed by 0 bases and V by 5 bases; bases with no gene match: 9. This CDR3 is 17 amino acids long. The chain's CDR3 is CASSSWTGGIMNTEAFF. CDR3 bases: TGTGCCAGCAGTTCTTGGACAGGGGGGATCATGAACACTGAAGCTTTCTTT.

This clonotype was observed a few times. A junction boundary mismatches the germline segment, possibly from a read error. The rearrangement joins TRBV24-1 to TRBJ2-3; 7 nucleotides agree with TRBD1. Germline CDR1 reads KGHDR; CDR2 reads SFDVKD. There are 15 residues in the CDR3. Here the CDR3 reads CATGTRDSITDTQYF. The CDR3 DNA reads TGTGCCACCGGTACCCGGGACAGCATCACAGATACGCAGTATTTC.

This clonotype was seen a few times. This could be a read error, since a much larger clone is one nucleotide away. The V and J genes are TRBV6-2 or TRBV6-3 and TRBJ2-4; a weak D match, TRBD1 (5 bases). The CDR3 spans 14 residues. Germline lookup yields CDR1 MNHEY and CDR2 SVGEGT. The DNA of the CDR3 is TGTGCCAACAGTTCGGACATAGCCAAAAACATTCAGTACTTC. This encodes CANSSDIAKNIQYF.

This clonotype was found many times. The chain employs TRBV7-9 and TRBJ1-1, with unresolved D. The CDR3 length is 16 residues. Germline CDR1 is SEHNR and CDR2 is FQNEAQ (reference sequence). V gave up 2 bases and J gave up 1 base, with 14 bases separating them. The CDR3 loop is CASSLSLGFGNTEAFF. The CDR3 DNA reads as TGTGCCAGCAGCTTAAGTCTTGGGTTTGGGAACACTGAAGCTTTCTTT.

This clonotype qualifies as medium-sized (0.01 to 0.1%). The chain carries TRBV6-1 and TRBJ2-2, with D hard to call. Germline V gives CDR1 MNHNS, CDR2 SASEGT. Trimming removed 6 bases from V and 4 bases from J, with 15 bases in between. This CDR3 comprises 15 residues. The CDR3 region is CASSVLSSFTGELFF. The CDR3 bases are TGTGCCAGCAGCGTATTAAGTTCTTTCACCGGGGAGCTGTTTTTT.

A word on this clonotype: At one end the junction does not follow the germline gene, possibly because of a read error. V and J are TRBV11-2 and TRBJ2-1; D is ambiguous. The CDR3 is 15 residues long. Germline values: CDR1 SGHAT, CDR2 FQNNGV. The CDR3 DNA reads TGTGCCGGCAGCCCAGGTACATCGTCATACAATGAGCAGTTCTTC. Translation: CAGSPGTSSYNEQFF.

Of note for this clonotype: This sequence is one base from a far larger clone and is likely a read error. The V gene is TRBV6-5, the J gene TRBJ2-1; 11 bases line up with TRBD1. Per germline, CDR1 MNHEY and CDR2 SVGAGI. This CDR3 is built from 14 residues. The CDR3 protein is CSSSAGTGGNEQFF. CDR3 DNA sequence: TGTTCCAGCAGTGCCGGGACAGGGGGCAATGAGCAGTTCTTC.

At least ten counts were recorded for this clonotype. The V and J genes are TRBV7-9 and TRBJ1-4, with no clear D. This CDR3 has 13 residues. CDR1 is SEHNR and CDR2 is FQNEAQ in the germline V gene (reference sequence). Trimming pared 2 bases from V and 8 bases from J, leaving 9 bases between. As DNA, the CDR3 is TGTGCCAGCAGCTTATCCCTCGAGGAAAAACTGTTTTTT. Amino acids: CASSLSLEEKLFF.

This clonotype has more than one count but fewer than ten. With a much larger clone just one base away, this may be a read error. The CDR3 coding sequence is TGTGCCAGCAGCCAAGCGGGAGGGACAGATACGCAGCATTTT. Amino acids: CASSQAGGTDTQHF. The chain employs TRBV4-2 and TRBJ2-3; 7 nucleotides agree with TRBD1. With the DNA end fitting TRBJ1-5 better, the J assignment may be wrong. There are 14 residues in the CDR3. Germline values: CDR1 LGHNA, CDR2 YNFKEQ.

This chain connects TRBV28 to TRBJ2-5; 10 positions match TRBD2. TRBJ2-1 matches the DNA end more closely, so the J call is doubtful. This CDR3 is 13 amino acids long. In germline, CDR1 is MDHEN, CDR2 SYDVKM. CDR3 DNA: TGTGCCAGCAGTCCCCTAGCGGGAGTCGAGCAGTTCTTC. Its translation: CASSPLAGVEQFF.

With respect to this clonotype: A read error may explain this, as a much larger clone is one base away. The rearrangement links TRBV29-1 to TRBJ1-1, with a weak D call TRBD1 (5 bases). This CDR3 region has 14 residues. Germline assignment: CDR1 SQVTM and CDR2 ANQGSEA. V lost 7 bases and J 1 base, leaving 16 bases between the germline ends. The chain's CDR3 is CSASGSGGNTEAFF. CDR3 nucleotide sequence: TGCAGCGCGTCAGGGTCGGGGGGGAACACTGAAGCTTTCTTT.

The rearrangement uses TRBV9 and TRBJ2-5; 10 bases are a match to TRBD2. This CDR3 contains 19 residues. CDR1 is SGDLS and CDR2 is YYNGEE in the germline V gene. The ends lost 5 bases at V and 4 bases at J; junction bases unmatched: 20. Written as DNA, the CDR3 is TGTGCCAGCAGAGCCCTAAGGGAGGAGCTAGCGGGGGACTCAGAGACCCAGTACTTC. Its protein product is CASRALREELAGDSETQYF.

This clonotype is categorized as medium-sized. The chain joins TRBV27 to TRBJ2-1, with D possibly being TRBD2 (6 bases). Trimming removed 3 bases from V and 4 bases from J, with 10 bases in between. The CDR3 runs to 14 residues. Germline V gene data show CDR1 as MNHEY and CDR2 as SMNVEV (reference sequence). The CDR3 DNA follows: TGTGCCAGCAGTTTCGGTGGACTATACAATGAGCAGTTCTTC. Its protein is CASSFGGLYNEQFF.

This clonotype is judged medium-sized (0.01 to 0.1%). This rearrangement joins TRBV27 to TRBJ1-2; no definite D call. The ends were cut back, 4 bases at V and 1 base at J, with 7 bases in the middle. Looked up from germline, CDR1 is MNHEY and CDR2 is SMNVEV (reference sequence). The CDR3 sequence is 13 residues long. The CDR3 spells CASSSTDNYGYTF. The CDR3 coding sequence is TGTGCCAGCAGTTCAACAGATAACTATGGCTACACCTTC.

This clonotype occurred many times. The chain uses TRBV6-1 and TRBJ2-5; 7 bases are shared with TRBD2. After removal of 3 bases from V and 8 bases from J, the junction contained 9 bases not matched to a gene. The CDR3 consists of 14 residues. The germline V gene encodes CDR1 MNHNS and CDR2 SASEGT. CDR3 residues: CASSEGGSYSTQYF. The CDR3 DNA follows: TGTGCCAGCAGTGAGGGGGGGAGTTATAGCACCCAGTACTTC.

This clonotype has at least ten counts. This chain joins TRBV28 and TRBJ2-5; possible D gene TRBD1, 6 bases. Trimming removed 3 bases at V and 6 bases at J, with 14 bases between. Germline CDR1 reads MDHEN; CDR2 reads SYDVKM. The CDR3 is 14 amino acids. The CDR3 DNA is TGTGCCAGCAGTTTGTTTCAGGGGAGACAGACCCAGTACTTC. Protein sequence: CASSLFQGRQTQYF.

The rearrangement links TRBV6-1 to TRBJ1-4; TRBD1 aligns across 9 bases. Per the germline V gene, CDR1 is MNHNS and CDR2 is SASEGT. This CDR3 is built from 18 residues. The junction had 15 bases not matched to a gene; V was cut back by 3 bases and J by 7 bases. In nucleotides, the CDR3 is TGTGCCAGCAGTGAGACGACAGGGGGGGGGCTTTGGGTTGAAAAACTGTTTTTT. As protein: CASSETTGGGLWVEKLFF.